These 9 T cell receptor beta chains originate from one sample sequenced in a study of tumor-infiltrating lymphocytes in localized non-small cell lung cancer. Sequencing used immunoSEQ multiplex PCR; TCRdb keeps in-frame clones, though not all of them. The table includes 15,000 to 20,000 clones, roughly three quarters detected once. Sequencing was done on a sample of lung tumor tissue. Receptors originate from a human donor with non-small cell lung cancer.

This clone has a handful of counts. This chain links TRBV6-6 with TRBJ1-1; tentatively, D is TRBD1 (6 bases). Germline values: CDR1 MNHNY, CDR2 SVGAGI (reference sequence). CDR3 length equals 12 residues. Between the trimmed V and J ends, which lost 2 bases and 11 bases, there was a span of 12 bases. CDR3 sequence (DNA): TGTGCCAGCAGTTACGAGCAGGGGCGGGCTTTCTTT. As protein: CASSYEQGRAFF.

This sequence joins TRBV6-1 and TRBJ2-7, with D perhaps matching TRBD2 (6 bases). This CDR3 contains 13 residues. Trimming took off 1 base at V and 5 bases at J, with 9 bases between the two ends. In germline, CDR1 is MNHNS, CDR2 SASEGT. The CDR3 reads CASSEGEVHEQYF. CDR3 nucleotides: TGTGCCAGCAGTGAAGGGGAGGTCCACGAGCAGTACTTC.

The chain has TRBV30 and TRBJ2-2, with a tentative D call TRBD1 (5 bases). Trimming removed 3 bases from V and 10 bases from J, with 12 bases in between. CDR3 size: 12 residues. Germline-derived CDR1 and CDR2 are GTSNPN and SVGIG (reference sequence). CDR3 DNA: TGTGCCTGGAGCCTCAGGGTAGCGGAGCTGTTTTTT. The encoded protein is CAWSLRVAELFF.

This chain links TRBV29-1 with TRBJ2-7; possibly TRBD1 for D (5 bases). CDR1 is SQVTM and CDR2 is ANQGSEA in the germline V gene. Between the trimmed V and J ends, which lost 6 bases and 7 bases, there was a span of 19 bases. The CDR3 has 13 residues. This chain's CDR3 is CSVRHPGSWEQYF. The CDR3 DNA follows: TGCAGCGTACGACACCCAGGGTCGTGGGAGCAGTACTTC.

The chain links TRBV7-9 to TRBJ1-2, with 7 bases aligning to TRBD1. Trimming took 3 bases from V and 5 from J; bases not matched to a gene: 6. Germline CDR1 reads SEHNR; CDR2 reads FQNEAQ (reference sequence). CDR3 size: 14 residues. DNA for the CDR3: TGTGCCAGCAGCTTCCAGGGGGTAGGGTATGGCTACACCTTC. This gives the protein CASSFQGVGYGYTF.

J is TRBJ2-1 and V is TRBV5-1, with 11 bases fitting TRBD1. Germline V gene sequence: CDR1 SGHRS, CDR2 YFSETQ. CDR3 length: 15 residues. Trimming took 2 bases from V and 7 from J; bases not matched to a gene: 5. The DNA of the CDR3 is TGCGCCAGCAGCTTCCAAGGACAGGGGGCAAATGAGCAGTTCTTC. As protein: CASSFQGQGANEQFF.

The chain couples TRBV14 to TRBJ2-3; no reliable D call. The CDR3 loop spans 16 amino acids. Per germline, CDR1 SGHDN and CDR2 FVKESK. Trimming took off 0 bases at V and 5 bases at J, with 15 bases between the two ends. In nucleotides, the CDR3 is TGTGCCAGCAGCCAAGATTTACCAGGTCTCGGAGATACGCAGTATTTT. Translation gives CASSQDLPGLGDTQYF.

The rearrangement links TRBV4-1 to TRBJ2-2, with 9 bases identical to TRBD2. CDR3 size: 19 residues. The V and J ends lost 1 base and 4 bases, in that order; junction bases with no gene match: 13. Germline V gene sequence: CDR1 MGHRA, CDR2 YSYEKL. Written as DNA, the CDR3 is TGCGCCAGCAGCCAAGTAGGGGCAGCTAGCGGGGCTTTCACCGGGGAGCTGTTTTTT. The encoded protein is CASSQVGAASGAFTGELFF.

The rearrangement joins TRBV30 to TRBJ1-4, with D possibly matching TRBD1 (5 bases). The germline gives CDR1 GTSNPN, CDR2 SVGIG (reference sequence). The CDR3 is 15 residues long. V lost 0 bases and J 5 bases, leaving 13 bases between the germline ends. As DNA, the CDR3 is TGTGCCTGGAGTGTTATTTCGGGGGTGAATGAAAAACTGTTTTTT. Translation: CAWSVISGVNEKLFF. Full variable domain (remainder filled in from reference TRBV30 and TRBJ1-4): SQTIHQWPATLVQPVGSPLSLECTVEGTSNPNLYWYRQAAGRGLQLLFYSVGIGQISSEVPQNLSASRPQDRQFILSSKKLLLSDSGFYLCAWSVISGVNEKLFFGSGTQLSVL.